This T cell receptor (beta chain) is drawn from a study of T cell responses to AZD1222 COVID-19 vaccine. Study findings and constraints: Dominant CD4 TCR responses targeted spike regions 160-218 and 743-854.

This table comes from immunoSEQ multiplex PCR, and its TCRdb copy is limited to in-frame clones, with some not included. The sample lists approximately 84,000 clones; roughly 80% were seen once. V lost 3 bases and J lost 7, with 6 bases in between. Germline assignment: CDR1 KGHSH and CDR2 LQKENI. This CDR3 has 11 amino acids. This clone was counted only a few times. Its antigen is currently unknown. This clonotype was obtained from an adult who received the AZD1222 COVID-19 vaccine. The gene calls are TRBV18 and TRBJ1-1; D is uncertain. The sample was peripheral blood, taken 28 days after the second AZD1222 dose. CDR3: CASSPGGEAFF. The CDR3 DNA follows: TGTGCCAGCTCACCGGGCGGTGAAGCTTTCTTT. The variable domain in full, with the rest retrieved from reference TRBV18 and TRBJ1-1, is NAGVMQNPRHLVRRRGQEARLRCSPMKGHSHVYWYRQLPEEGLKFMVYLQKENIIDESGMPKERFSAEFPKEGPSILRIQQVVRGDSAAYFCASSPGGEAFFGQGTRLTVV.